Listed below are T cell receptor beta chains from one sample, sequenced in a study of cytotoxic CD8 clonotypes in ibrutinib-treated CLL. Profiling relied on immunoSEQ multiplex PCR, and the TCRdb table lists in-frame clones only, not all of them. The sample includes about 50,000 clones, roughly three fifths of them seen just once. The input for sequencing was PBMCs, taken after 24 months of ibrutinib treatment. The receptors shown here come from a human donor with chronic lymphocytic leukemia. Both conserved end residues are part of each CDR3. D genes are given only for firm matches. Size tells how often a clone was seen (once, few, many) or the class of an expanded clone, and some rows leave it out.

once	TRBJ1-4	TRBV21-1	.	CASSPQREKLFF	TGTGCCAGCAGCCCCCAGCGGGAAAAACTGTTTTTT
once	TRBJ1-1	TRBV6-5	.	CASSPRQEIEAFF	TGTGCCAGCAGCCCAAGACAGGAAATTGAAGCTTTCTTT
.	TRBJ1-1	TRBV7-9	.	CASSLTGDTEAFF	TGTGCCAGCAGCTTAACGGGAGACACTGAAGCTTTCTTT
few	TRBJ1-1	TRBV11-2	.	CASSPMGLTNTEAFF	TGTGCCAGCAGCCCGATGGGATTGACGAACACTGAAGCTTTCTTT
.	TRBJ2-6	TRBV11-2	.	CASSWTATGANVLTF	TGTGCCAGCAGCTGGACCGCAACTGGGGCCAACGTCCTGACTTTC
few	TRBJ2-3	TRBV6-4	TRBD1	CASSPSGQIDTQYF	TGTGCCAGCAGTCCATCGGGACAGATTGATACGCAGTATTTT
.	TRBJ2-3	TRBV10-3	.	CAISPNVDTQYF	TGTGCCATCAGTCCTAACGTAGATACGCAGTATTTT
.	TRBJ2-1	TRBV29-1	.	CSVVYNEQFF	TGCAGCGTTGTCTACAATGAGCAGTTCTTC
few	TRBJ1-1	TRBV19	TRBD1	CASSIQGVRNTEAFF	TGTGCCAGTAGTATCCAGGGGGTGAGGAACACTGAAGCTTTCTTT
.	TRBJ2-2	TRBV11-1	.	CASSESRAGELFF	TGTGCCAGCAGCGAGTCTAGGGCCGGGGAGCTGTTTTTT
.	TRBJ2-2	TRBV10-3	.	CAIGDPGHSGELFF	TGTGCCATCGGGGACCCGGGACATTCCGGGGAGCTGTTTTTT
many	TRBJ2-1	TRBV10-1	.	CASSGGGEQFF	TGCGCCAGCAGTGGGGGTGGAGAGCAGTTCTTC
.	TRBJ1-5	TRBV19	.	CASSTAGRFGQPQHF	TGTGCCAGTAGCACGGCAGGGAGGTTTGGTCAGCCCCAGCATTTT
.	TRBJ2-7	TRBV5-1	.	CASSFDGSSYEQYF	TGCGCCAGCAGCTTTGACGGTAGCTCCTACGAGCAGTACTTC
.	TRBJ2-7	TRBV28	TRBD2	CASGKSGDPYEQYF	TGTGCCAGCGGGAAAAGCGGGGACCCCTACGAGCAGTACTTC
.	TRBJ1-3	TRBV5-1	.	CASSFGNSAGNTIYF	TGCGCCAGCAGCTTTGGCAATTCTGCTGGAAACACCATATATTTT
.	TRBJ1-6	TRBV6-1	.	CASSPTLQSPLHF	TGTGCCAGCAGCCCTACGTTGCAATCACCCCTCCACTTT
few	TRBJ2-7	TRBV25-1	TRBD1	CASSAPGQGPYF	TGTGCCAGCAGTGCGCCCGGACAGGGGCCGTACTTC
many	TRBJ1-2	TRBV29-1	.	CSVEEGYPNYGYTF	TGCAGCGTTGAAGAAGGTTACCCCAACTATGGCTACACCTTC
.	TRBJ2-7	TRBV6-1	.	CASSDGTVGGYEQYF	TGTGCCAGCAGTGACGGGACCGTGGGGGGCTACGAGCAGTACTTC
once	TRBJ2-5	TRBV2	.	CASSEDLEGTQYF	TGTGCCAGCAGTGAAGACTTGGAGGGGACCCAGTACTTC
.	TRBJ2-2	TRBV7-8	TRBD2	CASSLHASGGPNTGELFF	TGTGCCAGCAGCTTACACGCTAGCGGGGGGCCGAACACCGGGGAGCTGTTTTTT
.	TRBJ2-5	TRBV5-1	.	CASRPLPQETQYF	TGCGCCAGCAGGCCCCTCCCCCAAGAGACCCAGTACTTC
.	TRBJ2-1	TRBV2	.	CASSANGNEQFF	TGTGCCAGCAGTGCAAACGGGAATGAGCAGTTCTTC
many	TRBJ1-2	TRBV27	.	CASSLFVGGGYTF	TGTGCCAGCAGTTTGTTCGTGGGGGGTGGCTACACCTTC
.	TRBJ1-2	TRBV4-1	.	CASSQVRAGAGNYGYTF	TGCGCCAGCAGCCAAGTACGGGCAGGGGCTGGCAACTATGGCTACACCTTC
.	TRBJ1-4	TRBV13	TRBD1	CASSDRQGGEKLFF	TGTGCCAGCAGCGACCGACAGGGCGGTGAAAAACTGTTTTTT
.	TRBJ2-3	TRBV5-6	TRBD2	CASSFPRTSGGVTQYF	TGTGCCAGCAGCTTCCCCAGGACTAGCGGGGGGGTTACGCAGTATTTT
once	TRBJ1-1	TRBV15	.	CATSRGTGLDTMNTEAFF	TGTGCCACCAGCAGAGGTACAGGGCTCGACACCATGAACACTGAAGCTTTCTTT
once	TRBJ2-3	TRBV7-8	TRBD2	CASSLALAGVGRPTDTQYF	TGTGCCAGCAGCTTAGCGCTAGCGGGGGTGGGAAGGCCCACAGATACGCAGTATTTT
.	TRBJ2-5	TRBV6-1	.	CASSELRETQYF	TGTGCCAGCAGTGAGTTAAGGGAGACCCAGTACTTC
.	TRBJ1-6	TRBV6-1	.	CASSDRRQSVTPLHF	TGTGCCAGCAGTGATCGCCGACAGAGTGTGACACCCCTCCACTTT
.	TRBJ1-1	TRBV5-4	.	CASSVTGTRSTEAFF	TGTGCCAGCAGCGTCACCGGGACCCGCTCCACTGAAGCTTTCTTT
.	TRBJ2-5	TRBV6-1	.	CASSTHRDATGAQYF	TGTGCCAGCAGTACCCACAGGGACGCCACGGGGGCCCAGTACTTC
few	TRBJ2-3	TRBV7-7	.	CASSSVVTDTQYF	TGTGCCAGCAGCTCCGTCGTCACAGATACGCAGTATTTT
.	TRBJ2-7	TRBV6-5	.	CASRPSGSYEQYF	TGTGCCAGCAGACCTTCGGGGAGCTACGAGCAGTACTTC
.	TRBJ1-1	TRBV27	.	CASSPGRGTNTEAFF	TGTGCCAGCAGCCCCGGGAGGGGAACTAACACTGAAGCTTTCTTT
many	TRBJ1-6	TRBV23-1	.	CASSHEYHAGNSPLHF	TGCGCCAGCAGTCATGAGTATCATGCGGGTAATTCACCCCTCCACTTT
.	TRBJ2-1	TRBV4-1	.	CASSSTYTSYNEQFF	TGCGCCAGCAGCTCGACTTATACCTCCTACAATGAGCAGTTCTTC
.	TRBJ2-3	TRBV27	TRBD2	CASRLTSGGADTQYF	TGTGCCAGCAGACTGACTAGCGGGGGGGCAGATACGCAGTATTTT
.	TRBJ2-6	TRBV20-1	.	CSASRANVLTF	TGCAGTGCTAGTCGTGCCAACGTCCTGACTTTC
.	TRBJ2-3	TRBV20-1	.	CSGSTDTQYF	TGCAGTGGTAGCACAGATACGCAGTATTTT
.	TRBJ2-7	TRBV18	.	CASSTEYYEQYF	TGTGCCAGCTCAACGGAGTACTACGAGCAGTACTTC
.	TRBJ2-3	TRBV5-6	.	CASSLGLEDTQYF	TGTGCCAGCAGCTTGGGGCTAGAAGATACGCAGTATTTT
.	TRBJ1-2	TRBV5-1	.	CASSSTLRTNYGYTF	TGCGCCAGCAGCTCAACCCTCAGGACTAACTATGGCTACACCTTC
few	TRBJ2-6	TRBV29-1	.	CSVEKGGPGANVLTF	TGCAGCGTTGAAAAAGGAGGGCCCGGGGCCAACGTCCTGACTTTC
.	TRBJ2-7	TRBV6-5	.	CASSYSSGVLYEQYF	TGTGCCAGCAGTTACTCGTCGGGGGTCCTCTACGAGCAGTACTTC
few	TRBJ2-7	TRBV2	.	CATAPPIRPYEQYF	TGTGCCACCGCACCCCCAATACGACCCTACGAGCAGTACTTC
.	TRBJ2-7	TRBV5-1	.	CASSLVGGSYEQYF	TGCGCCAGCAGCTTGGTGGGGGGTTCCTACGAGCAGTACTTC
once	TRBJ1-1	TRBV5-1	TRBD1	CASRTGDGPEAFF	TGCGCCAGCAGAACAGGGGACGGTCCTGAAGCTTTCTTT
.	TRBJ1-2	TRBV5-1	.	CASSLPERYGYTF	TGCGCCAGCAGCTTGCCAGAGCGCTATGGCTACACCTTC
many	TRBJ1-1	TRBV19	TRBD1	CASSPRQGNTEAFF	TGTGCCAGTAGTCCCAGACAGGGAAACACTGAAGCTTTCTTT
.	TRBJ1-1	TRBV6-6	.	CASSIKQNTEAFF	TGTGCCAGCAGCATAAAACAGAACACTGAAGCTTTCTTT